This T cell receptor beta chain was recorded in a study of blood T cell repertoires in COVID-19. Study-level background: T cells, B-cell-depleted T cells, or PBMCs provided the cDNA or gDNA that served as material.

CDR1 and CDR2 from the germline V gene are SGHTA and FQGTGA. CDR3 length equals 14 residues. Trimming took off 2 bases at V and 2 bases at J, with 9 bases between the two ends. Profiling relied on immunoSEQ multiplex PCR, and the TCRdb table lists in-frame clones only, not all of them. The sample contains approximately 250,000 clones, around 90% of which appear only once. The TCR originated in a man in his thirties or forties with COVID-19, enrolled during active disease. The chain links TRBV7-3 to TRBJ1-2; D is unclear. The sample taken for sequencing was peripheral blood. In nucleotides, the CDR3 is TGTGCCAGCAGCTTACTAGCCGGAAACTATGGCTACACCTTC. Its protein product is CASSLLAGNYGYTF.